This is a list of T cell receptor beta chains from one sample in a study of OX40 agonist ivuxolimab in advanced cancers. TCRdb's table, derived via immunoSEQ multiplex PCR, lists solely in-frame clones and lacks some. The repertoire consists of more than 100,000 clones, with roughly nine tenths occurring once and the leading ten covering about 0.55%. The material sequenced was CD4+ or CD8+ T cells sorted from blood, taken in a trial of the OX40 agonist ivuxolimab. All receptors derive from an adult with an advanced solid tumor such as melanoma, head and neck, liver or kidney cancer. CDR3s include the opening cysteine and the closing phenylalanine or tryptophan. Each record gives: J gene, D gene, V gene, clone size, CDR3 DNA, CDR3 protein. A D gene is named only where the DNA matches it firmly. Not every row has a clone size; where given, it reads once, few, many or a size class.

J: TRBJ2-5; D: TRBD2; V: TRBV7-3; size: NA; DNA: TGTGCCAGCAGTTTTAGCGGGGCCGCGGGGGAGACCCAGTACTTC; CDR3: CASSFSGAAGETQYF
J: TRBJ2-5; D: TRBD1; V: TRBV19; size: NA; DNA: TGTGCCAGTAGTGCCGACAGGGGGATTCCAGAGACCCAGTACTTC; CDR3: CASSADRGIPETQYF
J: TRBJ1-4; D: NA; V: TRBV5-8; size: once; DNA: TGTGCCAGCAGCTTGGCTGCGGCCGACTTAAATGAAAAACTGTTTTTT; CDR3: CASSLAAADLNEKLFF
J: TRBJ2-7; D: NA; V: TRBV19; size: NA; DNA: TGTGCCAGTAGTATAGATCATCCCCCCAGAGGGCCGAACGCCTACGAGCAGTACTTC; CDR3: CASSIDHPPRGPNAYEQYF
J: TRBJ2-7; D: TRBD2; V: TRBV7-8; size: NA; DNA: TGTGCCAGCAGCTTAGAGAGGCGGGGACTAGTCTACGAGCAGTACTTC; CDR3: CASSLERRGLVYEQYF
J: TRBJ2-5; D: TRBD1; V: TRBV7-2; size: NA; DNA: TGTGCCAGCAGCTATGGGACAGGGCTAGAGACCCAGTACTTC; CDR3: CASSYGTGLETQYF
J: TRBJ2-2; D: TRBD2; V: TRBV11-2; size: NA; DNA: TGTGCCAGCAGCTTATCTAGCGGGGGCCCTACCGGGGAGCTGTTTTTT; CDR3: CASSLSSGGPTGELFF
J: TRBJ1-5; D: NA; V: TRBV15; size: few; DNA: TGTGCCACCAGCGGTGGAAGGGCGGGGAATCAGCCCCAGCATTTT; CDR3: CATSGGRAGNQPQHF
J: TRBJ2-2; D: NA; V: TRBV19; size: NA; DNA: TGTGCCAGTAACGGGTATCTCGGGGAGCTGTTTTTT; CDR3: CASNGYLGELFF
J: TRBJ1-2; D: NA; V: TRBV28; size: NA; DNA: TGTGCCAGCAGTGAGATAAACTATGGCTACACCTTC; CDR3: CASSEINYGYTF